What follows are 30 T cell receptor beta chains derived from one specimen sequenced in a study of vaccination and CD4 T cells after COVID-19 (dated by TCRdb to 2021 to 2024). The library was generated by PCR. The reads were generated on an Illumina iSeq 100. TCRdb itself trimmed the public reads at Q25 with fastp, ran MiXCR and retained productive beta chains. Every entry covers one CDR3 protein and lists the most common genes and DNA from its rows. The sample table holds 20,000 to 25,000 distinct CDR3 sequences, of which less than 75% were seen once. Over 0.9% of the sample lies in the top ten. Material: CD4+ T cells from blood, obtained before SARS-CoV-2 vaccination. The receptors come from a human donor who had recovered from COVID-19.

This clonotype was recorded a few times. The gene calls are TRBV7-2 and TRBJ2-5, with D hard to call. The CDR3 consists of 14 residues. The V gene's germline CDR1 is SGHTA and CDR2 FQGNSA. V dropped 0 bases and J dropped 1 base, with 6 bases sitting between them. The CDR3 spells CASSLAPTQETQYF. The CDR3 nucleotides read TGTGCCAGCAGCTTAGCCCCTACCCAAGAGACCCAGTACTTC.

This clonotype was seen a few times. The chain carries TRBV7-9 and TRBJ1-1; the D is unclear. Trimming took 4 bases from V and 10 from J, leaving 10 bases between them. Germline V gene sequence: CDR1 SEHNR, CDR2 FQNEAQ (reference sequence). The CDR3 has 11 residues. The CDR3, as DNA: TGTGCCAGCAGCTCCCTAGGTACAGCTTTCTTT. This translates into CASSSLGTAFF.

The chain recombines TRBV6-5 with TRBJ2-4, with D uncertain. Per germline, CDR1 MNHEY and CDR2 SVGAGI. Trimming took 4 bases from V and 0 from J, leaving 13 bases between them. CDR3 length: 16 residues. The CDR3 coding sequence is TGTGCCAGCAGTTCTCGACCGTACTTAGCCAAAAACATTCAGTACTTC. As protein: CASSSRPYLAKNIQYF.

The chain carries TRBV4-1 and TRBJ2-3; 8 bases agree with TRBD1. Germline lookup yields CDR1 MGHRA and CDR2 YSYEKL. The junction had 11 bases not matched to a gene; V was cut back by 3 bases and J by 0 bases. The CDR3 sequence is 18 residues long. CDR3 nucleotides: TGCGCCAGCAGCCATGGACAGGGCCTCCCCTTCAGCACAGATACGCAGTATTTT. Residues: CASSHGQGLPFSTDTQYF.

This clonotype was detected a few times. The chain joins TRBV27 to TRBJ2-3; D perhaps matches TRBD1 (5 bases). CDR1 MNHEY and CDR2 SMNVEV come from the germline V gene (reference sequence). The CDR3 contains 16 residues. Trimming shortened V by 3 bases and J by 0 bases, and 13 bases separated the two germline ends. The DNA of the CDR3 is TGTGCCAGCAGTTTCCTGGGGCAGGTTAGCACAGATACGCAGTATTTT. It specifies CASSFLGQVSTDTQYF.

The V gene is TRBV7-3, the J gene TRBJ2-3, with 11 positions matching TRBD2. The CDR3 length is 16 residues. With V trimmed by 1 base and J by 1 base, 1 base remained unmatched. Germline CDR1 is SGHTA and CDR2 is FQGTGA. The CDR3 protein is CASSLMGLAGTDTQYF. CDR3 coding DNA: TGTGCCAGCAGCTTAATGGGACTAGCGGGCACAGATACGCAGTATTTT.

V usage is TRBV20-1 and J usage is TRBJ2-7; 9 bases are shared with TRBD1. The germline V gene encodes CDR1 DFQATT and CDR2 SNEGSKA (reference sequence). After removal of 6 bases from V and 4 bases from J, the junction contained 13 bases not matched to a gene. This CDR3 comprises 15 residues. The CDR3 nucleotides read TGCAGTGCGGTAGGAACCGGGACAGGGACTTACGAGCAGTACTTC. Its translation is CSAVGTGTGTYEQYF.

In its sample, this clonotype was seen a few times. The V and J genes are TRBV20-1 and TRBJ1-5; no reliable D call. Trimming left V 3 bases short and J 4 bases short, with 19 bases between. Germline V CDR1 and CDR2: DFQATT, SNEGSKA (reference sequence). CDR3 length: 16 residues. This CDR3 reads CSASLPGVGWNQPQHF. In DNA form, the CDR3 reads TGCAGTGCTAGTCTTCCGGGAGTAGGGTGGAATCAGCCCCAGCATTTT.

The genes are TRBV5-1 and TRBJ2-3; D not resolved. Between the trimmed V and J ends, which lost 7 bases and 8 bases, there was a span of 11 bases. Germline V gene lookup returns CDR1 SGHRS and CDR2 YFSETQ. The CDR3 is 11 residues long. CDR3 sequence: CASYYSGTQYF. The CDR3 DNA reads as TGCGCCAGCTACTACTCGGGTACGCAGTATTTT.

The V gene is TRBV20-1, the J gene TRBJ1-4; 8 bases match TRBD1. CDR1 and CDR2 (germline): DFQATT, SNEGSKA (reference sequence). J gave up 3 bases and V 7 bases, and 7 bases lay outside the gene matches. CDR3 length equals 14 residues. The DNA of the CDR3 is TGCAGTGTCTCCAGGGGGCTAGCTAATGAAAAACTGTTTTTT. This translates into CSVSRGLANEKLFF.

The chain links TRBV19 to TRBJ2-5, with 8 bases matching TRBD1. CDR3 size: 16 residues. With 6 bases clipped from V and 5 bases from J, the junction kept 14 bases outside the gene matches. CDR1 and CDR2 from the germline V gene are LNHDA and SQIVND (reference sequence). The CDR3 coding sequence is TGTGCCAGTAGCAAACCCTCAGGGGGCGGAAAGGAGACCCAGTACTTC. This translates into CASSKPSGGGKETQYF.

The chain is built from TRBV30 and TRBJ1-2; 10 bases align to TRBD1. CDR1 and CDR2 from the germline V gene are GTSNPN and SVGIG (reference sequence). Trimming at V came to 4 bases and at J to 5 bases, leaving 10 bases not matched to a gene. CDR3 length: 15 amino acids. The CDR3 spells CAWTPGQGILYGYTF. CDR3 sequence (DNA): TGTGCCTGGACCCCGGGACAGGGGATTTTATATGGCTACACCTTC.

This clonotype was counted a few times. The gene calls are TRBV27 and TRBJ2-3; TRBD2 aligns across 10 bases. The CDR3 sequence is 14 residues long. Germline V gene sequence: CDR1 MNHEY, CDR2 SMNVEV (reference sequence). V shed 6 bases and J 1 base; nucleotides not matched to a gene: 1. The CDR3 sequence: CASRTSGRTDTQYF. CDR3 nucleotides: TGTGCCAGCAGGACTAGCGGGCGCACAGATACGCAGTATTTT.

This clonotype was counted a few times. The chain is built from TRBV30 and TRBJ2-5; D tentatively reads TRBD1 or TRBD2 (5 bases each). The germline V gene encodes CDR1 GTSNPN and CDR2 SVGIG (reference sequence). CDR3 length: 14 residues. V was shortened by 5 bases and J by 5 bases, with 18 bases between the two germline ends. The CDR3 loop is CAWSRDGGGETQYF. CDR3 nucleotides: TGTGCCTGGTCTCGGGACGGCGGCGGGGAGACCCAGTACTTC. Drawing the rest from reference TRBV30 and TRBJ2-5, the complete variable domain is SQTIHQWPATLVQPVGSPLSLECTVEGTSNPNLYWYRQAAGRGLQLLFYSVGIGQISSEVPQNLSASRPQDRQFILSSKKLLLSDSGFYLCAWSRDGGGETQYFGPGTRLLVL.

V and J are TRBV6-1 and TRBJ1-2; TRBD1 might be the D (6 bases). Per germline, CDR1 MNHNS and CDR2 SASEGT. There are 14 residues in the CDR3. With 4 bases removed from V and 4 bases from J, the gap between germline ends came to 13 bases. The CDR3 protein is CASSVPGTPYGYTF. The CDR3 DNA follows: TGTGCCAGCAGTGTTCCCGGGACACCCTATGGCTACACCTTC.

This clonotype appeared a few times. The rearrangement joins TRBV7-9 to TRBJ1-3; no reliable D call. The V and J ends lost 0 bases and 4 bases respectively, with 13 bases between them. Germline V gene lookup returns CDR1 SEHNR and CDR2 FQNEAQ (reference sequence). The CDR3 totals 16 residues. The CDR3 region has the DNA TGTGCCAGCAGCTTAGCGGGCGGACGCGGAGGAAACACCATATATTTT. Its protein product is CASSLAGGRGGNTIYF. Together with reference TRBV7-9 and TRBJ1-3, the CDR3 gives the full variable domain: DTGVSQNPRHKITKRGQNVTFRCDPISEHNRLYWYRQTLGQGPEFLTYFQNEAQLEKSRLLSDRFSAERPKGSFSTLEIQRTEQGDSAMYLCASSLAGGRGGNTIYFGEGSWLTVV.

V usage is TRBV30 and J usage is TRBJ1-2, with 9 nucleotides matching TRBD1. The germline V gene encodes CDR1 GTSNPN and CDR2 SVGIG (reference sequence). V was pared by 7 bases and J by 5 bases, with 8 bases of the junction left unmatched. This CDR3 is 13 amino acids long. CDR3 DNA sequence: TGTGCCTACAACCCGGACAGGGGATATGGCTACACCTTC. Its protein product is CAYNPDRGYGYTF.

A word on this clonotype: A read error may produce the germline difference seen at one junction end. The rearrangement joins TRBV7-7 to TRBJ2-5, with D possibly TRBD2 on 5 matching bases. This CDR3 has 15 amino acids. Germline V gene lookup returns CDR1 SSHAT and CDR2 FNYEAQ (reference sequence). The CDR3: CASSPMWGAQETQYF. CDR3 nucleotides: TGTGCTAGCAGCCCCATGTGGGGAGCCCAAGAGACCCAGTACTTC. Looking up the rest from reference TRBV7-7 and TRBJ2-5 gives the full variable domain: GAGVSQSPRYKVTKRGQDVTLRCDPISSHATLYWYQQALGQGPEFLTYFNYEAQPDKSGLPSDRFSAERPEGSISTLTIQRTEQRDSAMYRCASSPMWGAQETQYFGPGTRLLVL.

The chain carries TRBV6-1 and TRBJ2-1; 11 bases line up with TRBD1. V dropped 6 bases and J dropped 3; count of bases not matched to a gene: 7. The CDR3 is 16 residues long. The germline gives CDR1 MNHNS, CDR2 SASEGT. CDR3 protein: CASRTSGTGGYNEQFF. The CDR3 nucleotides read TGTGCCAGCAGAACCTCCGGGACAGGGGGCTACAATGAGCAGTTCTTC.

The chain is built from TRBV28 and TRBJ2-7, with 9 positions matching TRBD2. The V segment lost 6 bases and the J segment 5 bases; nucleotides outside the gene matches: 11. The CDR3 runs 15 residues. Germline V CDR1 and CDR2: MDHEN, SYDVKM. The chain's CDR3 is CASSAAAGGMNEQYF. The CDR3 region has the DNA TGTGCCAGCAGCGCAGCGGCGGGAGGGATGAACGAGCAGTACTTC.

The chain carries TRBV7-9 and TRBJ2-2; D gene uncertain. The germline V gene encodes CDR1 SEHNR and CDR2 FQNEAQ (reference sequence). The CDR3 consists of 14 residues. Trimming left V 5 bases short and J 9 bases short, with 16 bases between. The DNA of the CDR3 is TGTGCCAGCAGCCTCGTTGTAGTCAGCAGGGAGCTGTTTTTT. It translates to CASSLVVVSRELFF. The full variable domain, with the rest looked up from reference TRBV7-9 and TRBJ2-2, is DTGVSQNPRHKITKRGQNVTFRCDPISEHNRLYWYRQTLGQGPEFLTYFQNEAQLEKSRLLSDRFSAERPKGSFSTLEIQRTEQGDSAMYLCASSLVVVSRELFFGEGSRLTVL.

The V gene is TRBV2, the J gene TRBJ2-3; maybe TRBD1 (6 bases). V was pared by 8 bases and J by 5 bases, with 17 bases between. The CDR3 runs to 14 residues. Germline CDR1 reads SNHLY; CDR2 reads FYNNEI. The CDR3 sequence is CASQELQGVDTQYF. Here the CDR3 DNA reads TGTGCCAGCCAAGAATTACAGGGAGTAGATACGCAGTATTTT.

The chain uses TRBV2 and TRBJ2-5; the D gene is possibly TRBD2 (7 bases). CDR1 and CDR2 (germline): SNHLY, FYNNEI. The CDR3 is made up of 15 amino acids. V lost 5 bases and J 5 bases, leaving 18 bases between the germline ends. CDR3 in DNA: TGTGCCAGCAGTCGAGGGGGGGAGGGCCAGGAGACCCAGTACTTC. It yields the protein CASSRGGEGQETQYF.

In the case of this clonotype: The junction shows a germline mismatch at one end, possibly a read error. The CDR3 loop reads CAGSLLPVLSGYTF. For the CDR3, the DNA is TGTGCCGGCAGTTTACTCCCAGTTTTGAGTGGCTACACCTTC. The V and J genes are TRBV28 and TRBJ1-2, with D unclear. From germline, CDR1 is MDHEN and CDR2 SYDVKM. This CDR3 contains 14 residues.

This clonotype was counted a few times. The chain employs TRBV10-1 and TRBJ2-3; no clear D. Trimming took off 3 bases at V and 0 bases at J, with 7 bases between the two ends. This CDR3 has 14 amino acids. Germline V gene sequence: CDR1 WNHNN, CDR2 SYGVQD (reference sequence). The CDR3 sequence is CASSEDKSTDTQYF. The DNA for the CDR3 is TGCGCCAGCAGTGAAGACAAAAGCACAGATACGCAGTATTTT.

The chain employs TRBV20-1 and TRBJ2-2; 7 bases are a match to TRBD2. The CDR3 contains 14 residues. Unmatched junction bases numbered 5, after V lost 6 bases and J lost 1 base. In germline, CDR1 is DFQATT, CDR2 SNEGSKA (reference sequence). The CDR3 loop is CSAMSGKNTGELFF. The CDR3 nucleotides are TGCAGTGCGATGAGCGGGAAGAACACCGGGGAGCTGTTTTTT.

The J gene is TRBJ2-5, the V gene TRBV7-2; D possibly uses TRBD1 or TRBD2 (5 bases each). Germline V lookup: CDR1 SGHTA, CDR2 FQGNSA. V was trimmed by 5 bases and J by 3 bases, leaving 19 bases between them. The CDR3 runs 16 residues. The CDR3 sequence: CASSRPGRQDKETQYF. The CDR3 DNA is TGTGCCAGCAGCCGACCGGGACGACAAGATAAAGAGACCCAGTACTTC.

The CDR3 loop reads CASSLPNTDTQYF. DNA for the CDR3: TGTGCCAGCAGCTTACCCAACACAGATACGCAGTATTTT. The J gene is TRBJ2-3, the V gene TRBV7-3, with unresolved D. This CDR3 region has 13 residues. Germline V gives CDR1 SGHTA, CDR2 FQGTGA. V lost 2 bases and J lost 2, with 5 bases in between. The full variable domain, with the rest looked up from reference TRBV7-3 and TRBJ2-3, is GAGVSQTPSNKVTEKGKYVELRCDPISGHTALYWYRQSLGQGPEFLIYFQGTGAADDSGLPNDRFFAVRPEGSVSTLKIQRTERGDSAVYLCASSLPNTDTQYFGPGTRLTVL.

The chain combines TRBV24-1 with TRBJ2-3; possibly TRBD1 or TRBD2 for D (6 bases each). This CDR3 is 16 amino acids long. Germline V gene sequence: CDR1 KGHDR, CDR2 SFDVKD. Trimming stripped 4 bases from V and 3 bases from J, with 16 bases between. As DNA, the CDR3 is TGTGCCACCAGTGACAGCAGGGGAGGAGTTACAGATACGCAGTATTTT. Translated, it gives CATSDSRGGVTDTQYF.

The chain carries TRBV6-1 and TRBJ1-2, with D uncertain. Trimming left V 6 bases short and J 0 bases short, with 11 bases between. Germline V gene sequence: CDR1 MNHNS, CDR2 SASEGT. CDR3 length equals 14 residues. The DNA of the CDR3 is TGTGCCAGCAGCCCAGCGGTCTCTAACTATGGCTACACCTTC. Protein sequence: CASSPAVSNYGYTF.